A single sample is the source of the 32 T cell receptor beta chains below, sequenced in a study of sequential checkpoint blockade in melanoma. Indicated treatment: randomized to nivolumab then ipilimumab (arm A) or the reverse (arm B). The method was immunoSEQ multiplex PCR; TCRdb's version includes in-frame clones alone and lacks a portion of them. The sample has about 13,000 clones; approximately 79% are singletons. Sequenced here: CD8+ T cells sorted from blood (inferred from file names), sampled from a patient given nivolumab and ipilimumab in sequence. The origin of the receptors is a human patient with melanoma. Some clones in this sample may be carry-over from other donors' samples.

The chain joins TRBV6-6 to TRBJ2-7; TRBD2 agrees at 10 bases. The CDR3 loop spans 14 amino acids. The V segment lost 4 bases and the J segment 2 bases; nucleotides outside the gene matches: 2. Germline CDR1 reads MNHNY; CDR2 reads SVGAGI (reference sequence). CDR3 sequence reads: CASSWTSGAYEQYF. As DNA, the CDR3 is TGTGCCAGCAGTTGGACTAGCGGCGCCTACGAGCAGTACTTC.

The V gene is TRBV10-3, the J gene TRBJ2-7; 16 positions agree with TRBD2. The CDR3 has 19 amino acids. V gave up 4 bases and J gave up 2 bases; unmatched junction bases: 11. Germline-derived CDR1 and CDR2 are ENHRY and SYGVKD. In nucleotides, the CDR3 is TGTGCCATCAGTGCCCGGGTCGGGACTAGCGGGGGGGCTGCCTACGAGCAGTACTTC. Encoded protein: CAISARVGTSGGAAYEQYF.

The sample holds one count of this clone. The rearrangement uses TRBV27 and TRBJ2-1; perhaps TRBD1 as D (5 bases). The CDR3 is 15 residues long. Germline values: CDR1 MNHEY, CDR2 SMNVEV (reference sequence). Trimming took off 6 bases at V and 4 bases at J, with 16 bases between the two ends. CDR3 amino acids: CASSRAKGAYNEQFF. The CDR3 DNA sequence: TGTGCCAGCAGCAGGGCTAAAGGGGCTTACAATGAGCAGTTCTTC.

The V and J genes are TRBV18 and TRBJ2-5; D perhaps matches TRBD1 (5 bases). The J call is doubtful: the DNA matches TRBJ2-7 better. Germline V gene data show CDR1 as KGHSH and CDR2 as LQKENI. The CDR3 covers 15 residues. CDR3 sequence: CASSPSRWGPYEQYF. CDR3 nucleotides: TGTGCCAGCTCACCAAGTCGGTGGGGCCCCTACGAGCAGTACTTC.

The sample holds a few counts of this clone. The chain is built from TRBV28 and TRBJ2-1; tentative D call: TRBD2 (6 bases). From germline, CDR1 is MDHEN and CDR2 SYDVKM. V lost 5 bases and J lost 8, with 10 bases in between. This CDR3 region has 12 residues. DNA of the CDR3: TGTGCCAGCAGTGCGGGAAAGGATGAGCAGTTCTTC. Protein: CASSAGKDEQFF.

The chain carries TRBV27 and TRBJ2-5, with TRBD2 matching over 7 bases. The DNA end is a closer match to TRBJ2-7, so the J assignment may be wrong. The CDR3 contains 15 residues. CDR1 and CDR2 from the germline V gene are MNHEY and SMNVEV (reference sequence). The CDR3 nucleotides read TGTGCCAGCGCCATGGGGGTAGCGGGTGCCTACGAGCAGTACTTC. Protein: CASAMGVAGAYEQYF.

The CDR3 nucleotides read TGTGCCAGCAGCTTAGTGGACGGACAGGCCTACGAGCAGTACTTC. Translated: CASSLVDGQAYEQYF. The V call is TRBV7-9, the J call TRBJ2-7, with TRBD1 identical over 7 bases. Trimming at V came to 1 base and at J to 2 bases, leaving 5 bases not matched to a gene. Looked up from germline, CDR1 is SEHNR and CDR2 is FQNEAQ (reference sequence). CDR3 size: 15 residues.

CDR3 in amino acids: CASSQEGWDEQYF. In nucleotides, the CDR3 is TGCGCCAGCAGCCAAGAGGGCTGGGACGAGCAGTACTTC. The chain has TRBV4-1 and TRBJ2-7, with D uncertain. Per germline, CDR1 MGHRA and CDR2 YSYEKL. V lost 0 bases, J lost 5 bases, and 8 bases lay in between. CDR3 length equals 13 residues.

The chain has TRBV4-1 and TRBJ1-5, with D unresolved. This CDR3 is built from 13 residues. Germline CDR1 is MGHRA and CDR2 is YSYEKL. Trimming took off 4 bases at V and 7 bases at J, with 11 bases between the two ends. The CDR3 DNA follows: TGCGCCAGCAGCCTTCTCGACGGGCAGCCCCAGCATTTT. This gives the protein CASSLLDGQPQHF.

This clone is deemed medium-sized. The chain couples TRBV10-3 to TRBJ2-7, with TRBD2 identical over 8 bases. Germline V lookup: CDR1 ENHRY, CDR2 SYGVKD. CDR3 length: 14 residues. The J segment lost 3 bases and the V segment lost 8 bases, leaving 9 bases of the junction unmatched. CDR3 in amino acids: CAIPRGTSGYEQYF. CDR3 bases: TGTGCCATCCCCCGAGGCACTAGCGGCTACGAGCAGTACTTC.

The chain joins TRBV9 to TRBJ2-5, with a weak D call TRBD2 (5 bases). The length of the CDR3 is 15 residues. V was cut by 0 bases and J by 7 bases, with 16 bases left in between. Germline V lookup: CDR1 SGDLS, CDR2 YYNGEE. CDR3: CASSVEGRVRGTQYF. CDR3 nucleotide sequence: TGTGCCAGCAGCGTAGAAGGGCGGGTCCGGGGGACCCAGTACTTC.

This sequence joins TRBV7-9 and TRBJ1-5; the D gene is possibly TRBD1 (5 bases). V shed 5 bases and J shed 0 bases, with 8 bases lying between them. Germline CDR1 is SEHNR and CDR2 is FQNEAQ (reference sequence). The CDR3 is 14 amino acids. CDR3 DNA sequence: TGTGCCAGCAGCCATGACAGTAGCAATCAGCCCCAGCATTTT. This encodes CASSHDSSNQPQHF.

This sequence joins TRBV30 and TRBJ1-1; TRBD1 agrees at 7 bases. This CDR3 contains 13 residues. The V gene's germline CDR1 is GTSNPN and CDR2 SVGIG (reference sequence). Losses at the gene ends were 2 bases for V and 4 bases for J; bases not matched to a gene: 4. The CDR3 is CAWSTGAITEAFF. The CDR3 DNA follows: TGTGCCTGGAGTACAGGGGCGATCACTGAAGCTTTCTTT. The whole variable domain, filled in from reference TRBV30 and TRBJ1-1, reads SQTIHQWPATLVQPVGSPLSLECTVEGTSNPNLYWYRQAAGRGLQLLFYSVGIGQISSEVPQNLSASRPQDRQFILSSKKLLLSDSGFYLCAWSTGAITEAFFGQGTRLTVV.

The chain combines TRBV7-8 with TRBJ2-1; 7 bases match TRBD1. Germline assignment: CDR1 SGHVS and CDR2 FQNEAQ. With 2 bases clipped from V and 4 bases from J, the junction kept 11 bases outside the gene matches. There are 17 residues in the CDR3. The CDR3 here is CASSLRGQGVVYNEQFF. The CDR3 region has the DNA TGTGCCAGCAGCTTAAGGGGGCAGGGGGTAGTATACAATGAGCAGTTCTTC.

The chain uses TRBV27 and TRBJ2-3, with 8 bases fitting TRBD2. Germline V lookup: CDR1 MNHEY, CDR2 SMNVEV (reference sequence). The CDR3 consists of 16 residues. V lost 0 bases and J lost 3; bases outside the gene matches: 5. The CDR3 DNA is TGTGCCAGCAGTTTATCGTACGGGGGGGGGACAGATACGCAGTATTTT. This sequence encodes CASSLSYGGGTDTQYF.

This clone was seen only a few times. V is TRBV19 and J is TRBJ2-4; a weak D match, TRBD1 (6 bases). The germline gives CDR1 LNHDA, CDR2 SQIVND (reference sequence). Between the trimmed V and J ends, which lost 9 bases and 5 bases, there was a span of 14 bases. This CDR3 has 13 residues. CDR3 protein: CARRGGSQNIQYF. CDR3 DNA sequence: TGTGCCAGGCGAGGGGGTAGCCAAAACATTCAGTACTTC.

This chain connects TRBV14 to TRBJ2-5; no firm D call. Germline V lookup: CDR1 SGHDN, CDR2 FVKESK. There are 15 residues in the CDR3. Trimming left V 0 bases short and J 0 bases short, with 8 bases between. CDR3 nucleotides: TGTGCCAGCAGCCAAGAACGAGAAAACCAAGAGACCCAGTACTTC. It specifies CASSQERENQETQYF.

V is TRBV9 and J is TRBJ2-1; 7 positions agree with TRBD2. Unmatched junction bases numbered 2, after V lost 0 bases and J lost 2 bases. Germline V gene data show CDR1 as SGDLS and CDR2 as YYNGEE. The CDR3 extends over 15 amino acids. CDR3 nucleotides: TGTGCCAGCAGCGTAGCGGGGGGAACCTACAATGAGCAGTTCTTC. Its protein product is CASSVAGGTYNEQFF. The variable domain in full, with the rest retrieved from reference TRBV9 and TRBJ2-1, is DSGVTQTPKHLITATGQRVTLRCSPRSGDLSVYWYQQSLDQGLQFLIQYYNGEERAKGNILERFSAQQFPDLHSELNLSSLELGDSALYFCASSVAGGTYNEQFFGPGTRLTVL.

This clone was counted between two and nine times. The J gene is TRBJ1-2, the V gene TRBV4-2; 7 bases are a match to TRBD1. V dropped 0 bases and J dropped 7; count of bases not matched to a gene: 17. Per the germline V gene, CDR1 is LGHNA and CDR2 is YNFKEQ. The CDR3 is 18 residues long. The CDR3 reads CASSQDSGSRRGPLGYTF. For the CDR3, the DNA is TGTGCCAGCAGCCAAGATAGCGGCAGCCGAAGGGGGCCTCTTGGCTACACCTTC.

This chain connects TRBV4-1 to TRBJ2-1; 9 bases line up with TRBD2. This CDR3 has 16 residues. J lost 0 bases, V lost 7 bases, and 7 bases had no gene match. Germline values: CDR1 MGHRA, CDR2 YSYEKL. The CDR3: CASTPSGGTSYNEQFF. The CDR3 DNA reads as TGCGCCAGCACCCCCAGCGGGGGGACCTCCTACAATGAGCAGTTCTTC.

CDR3: CASSFFSRATGELFF. CDR3 coding DNA: TGTGCCAGCAGCTTTTTCTCCAGGGCGACCGGGGAGCTGTTTTTT. The chain joins TRBV7-9 to TRBJ2-2, with D tentatively TRBD1 (5 bases). Trimming took off 3 bases at V and 5 bases at J, with 13 bases between the two ends. The V gene's germline CDR1 is SEHNR and CDR2 FQNEAQ (reference sequence). The CDR3 consists of 15 residues. The complete variable domain, with remaining parts taken from reference TRBV7-9 and TRBJ2-2, reads DTGVSQNPRHKITKRGQNVTFRCDPISEHNRLYWYRQTLGQGPEFLTYFQNEAQLEKSRLLSDRFSAERPKGSFSTLEIQRTEQGDSAMYLCASSFFSRATGELFFGEGSRLTVL.

The J gene is TRBJ2-7, the V gene TRBV27, with D maybe TRBD2 (5 bases). The CDR3 sequence is 12 residues long. Germline-derived CDR1 and CDR2 are MNHEY and SMNVEV (reference sequence). Trimming removed 3 bases from V and 5 bases from J, with 8 bases in between. Here the CDR3 DNA reads TGTGCCAGCAGTTTCCGGGGTAACGAGCAGTACTTC. Protein product: CASSFRGNEQYF.

The chain employs TRBV25-1 and TRBJ2-2, with 10 bases fitting TRBD1. Germline V CDR1 and CDR2: MGHDK, SYGVNS. The length of the CDR3 is 14 residues. The V gene end was trimmed by 7 bases and the J gene end by 6 bases; junction bases not matched to a gene: 5. For the CDR3, the DNA is TGTGCCAGCACCGGGACAGGGGACGCCGGGGAGCTGTTTTTT. Translation gives CASTGTGDAGELFF.

The gene calls are TRBV6-1 and TRBJ2-7; D is unresolved. The CDR3 has 14 residues. V was trimmed by 2 bases and J by 6 bases, leaving 14 bases between them. Germline V gene sequence: CDR1 MNHNS, CDR2 SASEGT. CDR3 sequence reads: CASSERVETPEQYF. In DNA, the CDR3 is TGTGCCAGCAGTGAACGTGTGGAGACTCCCGAGCAGTACTTC.

V gene TRBV27 combines with J gene TRBJ1-2; 9 nucleotides line up with TRBD1. Germline V lookup: CDR1 MNHEY, CDR2 SMNVEV (reference sequence). This CDR3 comprises 12 residues. With 8 bases clipped from V and 7 bases from J, the junction kept 5 bases outside the gene matches. For the CDR3, the DNA is TGTGCCAGCCGTACAGGGGGCCGTGGCTACACCTTC. Encoded protein: CASRTGGRGYTF.

The genes are TRBV13 and TRBJ2-7; 9 bases align to TRBD1. The CDR3 totals 14 residues. Germline CDR1 and CDR2: PRHDT and FYEKMQ (reference sequence). The V gene end was trimmed by 5 bases and the J gene end by 5 bases; junction bases not matched to a gene: 7. The CDR3 spells CASSRGQGKDEQYF. CDR3 nucleotide sequence: TGTGCCAGCAGCAGAGGACAGGGGAAGGACGAGCAGTACTTC. Looking up the rest from reference TRBV13 and TRBJ2-7 gives the full variable domain: AAGVIQSPRHLIKEKRETATLKCYPIPRHDTVYWYQQGPGQDPQFLISFYEKMQSDKGSIPDRFSAQQFSDYHSELNMSSLELGDSALYFCASSRGQGKDEQYFGPGTRLTVT.

In this sample, this clone turned up once. The rearrangement joins TRBV9 to TRBJ1-1; 7 nucleotides align to TRBD1. J gave up 1 base and V 4 bases, and 10 bases lay outside the gene matches. The CDR3 covers 16 residues. Germline V CDR1 and CDR2: SGDLS, YYNGEE. The chain's CDR3 is CASSPGTAFGNTEAFF. DNA for the CDR3: TGTGCCAGCAGCCCCGGGACAGCCTTTGGGAACACTGAAGCTTTCTTT.

V usage is TRBV5-1 and J usage is TRBJ2-5; D is undetermined. Germline-derived CDR1 and CDR2 are SGHRS and YFSETQ. Trimming removed 0 bases at V and 1 base at J, with 7 bases between. The CDR3 is 14 residues long. This CDR3 reads CASSLAGFQETQYF. CDR3 DNA sequence: TGCGCCAGCAGCTTGGCAGGCTTCCAAGAGACCCAGTACTTC. The full variable domain, in which reference TRBV5-1 and TRBJ2-5 provide the parts outside the CDR3, is KAGVTQTPRYLIKTRGQQVTLSCSPISGHRSVSWYQQTPGQGLQFLFEYFSETQRNKGNFPGRFSGRQFSNSRSEMNVSTLELGDSALYLCASSLAGFQETQYFGPGTRLLVL.

The rearrangement links TRBV5-4 to TRBJ1-4, with 8 bases identical to TRBD1. CDR1 and CDR2 (germline): SGHNT, YYREEE (reference sequence). Losses at the gene ends were 4 bases for V and 2 bases for J; bases not matched to a gene: 4. This CDR3 has 15 amino acids. The CDR3 loop is CASSPRGRTNEKLFF. The CDR3 nucleotides read TGTGCCAGCAGCCCCAGGGGGCGGACTAATGAAAAACTGTTTTTT.

This clone was counted between two and nine times. This chain uses TRBV7-9 with TRBJ1-2; weak D call: TRBD1 (6 bases). Germline CDR1 SEHNR, CDR2 FQNEAQ (reference sequence). The V end lost 8 bases, the J end lost 4 bases, and 11 bases lay between the germline ends. CDR3 size: 12 residues. The CDR3 DNA reads TGTGCCAGCCGGGACACGGCCTATGGCTACACCTTC. As protein: CASRDTAYGYTF.

This clone was detected only a few times. CDR3 in amino acids: CASSLGGEASPLHF. In DNA, the CDR3 is TGTGCCAGCAGCTTGGGAGGGGAGGCTTCACCCCTCCACTTT. V and J are TRBV5-8 and TRBJ1-6; perhaps TRBD1 as D (5 bases). CDR3 length: 14 residues. Germline-derived CDR1 and CDR2 are SGHTS and YDEGEE. The V end lost 0 bases, the J end lost 9 bases, and 10 bases lay between the germline ends.

This chain connects TRBV5-1 to TRBJ2-1, with 13 bases that match TRBD2. The CDR3 is 15 residues long. Germline trimming cut 4 bases from V and 4 bases from J; bases unmatched to any gene: 2. Germline assignment: CDR1 SGHRS and CDR2 YFSETQ. CDR3 residues: CASSKTSGGYNEQFF. In nucleotides, the CDR3 is TGCGCCAGCAGCAAGACTAGCGGGGGGTACAATGAGCAGTTCTTC.